The clone carrying this T cell receptor beta chain has at least ten counts. At one end, the junction sequence differs from germline, possibly due to a read error. The data derive from a study of CD8 T cells in ankylosing spondylitis. Quantitative 5'-RACE with molecular barcodes produced the TCR beta libraries. One entry per CDR3 protein results from TCRdb running MiXCR on the 5' RACE reads. Of 250,000 to 400,000 distinct CDR3 sequences in the sample, 9.5% to 13% were seen once. The CDR3 covers 14 residues. Germline V CDR1 and CDR2: LGHDT, YNNKEL (reference sequence). Material for sequencing was blood, either unsorted or a sorted T cell fraction (not recorded which). V and J are TRBV3-1 and TRBJ1-4; D may be TRBD1 (5 bases). The clonotype comes from a female donor with ankylosing spondylitis or in good health (not recorded which). Written as DNA, the CDR3 is TGTGCCAGCAGCCAAGGTACAGGAAGCACAGACGAACATTTT. It specifies CASSQGTGSTDEHF.